Presented here are 21 T cell receptor beta chains from one specimen sequenced in a study of cytomegalovirus exposure and HLA in healthy donors. With 60 Vbeta and 13 Jbeta primers, the PCR was carried out. The repertoire was sequenced with immunoSEQ multiplex PCR; TCRdb's copy has only in-frame clones and lacks some. Altogether about 220,000 clones are present, about 80% being singletons, with the ten largest covering 0.6% to 0.65%. The sample was PBMCs. The receptors originated from a man between 18 and 35 years old in good health and CMV-seronegative.

This rearrangement joins TRBV28 to TRBJ1-5, with D unclear. This CDR3 spans 12 amino acids. Trimming removed 6 bases from V and 7 bases from J, with 10 bases in between. Germline V CDR1 and CDR2: MDHEN, SYDVKM. In DNA form, the CDR3 reads TGTGCCAGCAGCCCGAGATTCCAGCCCCAGCATTTT. This codes for CASSPRFQPQHF. The whole variable domain, filled in from reference TRBV28 and TRBJ1-5, reads DVKVTQSSRYLVKRTGEKVFLECVQDMDHENMFWYRQDPGLGLRLIYFSYDVKMKEKGDIPEGYSVSREKKERFSLILESASTNQTSMYLCASSPRFQPQHFGDGTRLSIL.

This clone was recorded a few times. The chain employs TRBV7-3 and TRBJ1-1; TRBD1 matches at 7 bases. This CDR3 comprises 16 residues. The V gene end was trimmed by 2 bases and the J gene end by 5 bases; junction bases not matched to a gene: 11. The germline V gene encodes CDR1 SGHTA and CDR2 FQGTGA. CDR3 DNA sequence: TGTGCCAGCAGCTTAGGGAAGGGGGCAGGGATAACTGAAGCTTTCTTT. This sequence encodes CASSLGKGAGITEAFF. The full variable domain, in which reference TRBV7-3 and TRBJ1-1 provide the parts outside the CDR3, is GAGVSQTPSNKVTEKGKYVELRCDPISGHTALYWYRQSLGQGPEFLIYFQGTGAADDSGLPNDRFFAVRPEGSVSTLKIQRTERGDSAVYLCASSLGKGAGITEAFFGQGTRLTVV.

This clone has just a few counts. The rearrangement links TRBV7-9 to TRBJ2-5, with D perhaps matching TRBD1 (5 bases). The V end lost 3 bases, the J end lost 6 bases, and 11 bases lay between the germline ends. Germline V CDR1 and CDR2: SEHNR, FQNEAQ (reference sequence). The CDR3 extends over 13 amino acids. This chain's CDR3 is CASSFPGRKTQYF. CDR3 DNA: TGTGCCAGCAGCTTCCCAGGGCGGAAGACCCAGTACTTC. Full variable domain (remainder filled in from reference TRBV7-9 and TRBJ2-5): DTGVSQNPRHKITKRGQNVTFRCDPISEHNRLYWYRQTLGQGPEFLTYFQNEAQLEKSRLLSDRFSAERPKGSFSTLEIQRTEQGDSAMYLCASSFPGRKTQYFGPGTRLLVL.

With respect to this clone: An end of the junction differs from the germline gene, which may be a read error. V and J are TRBV7-9 and TRBJ2-5; D may be TRBD2 (5 bases). Germline V gives CDR1 SEHNR, CDR2 FQNEAQ (reference sequence). CDR3 size: 13 residues. The DNA for the CDR3 is TGTTCCAGCAGCTTGTCCCTAGCACGGACCCAGTACTTC. It yields the protein CSSSLSLARTQYF.

The chain has TRBV9 and TRBJ1-5; 8 bases agree with TRBD1. CDR3 length equals 14 residues. Germline V gene lookup returns CDR1 SGDLS and CDR2 YYNGEE. V lost 0 bases, J lost 6 bases, and 2 bases stayed unmatched. The DNA of the CDR3 is TGTGCCAGCAGCGTAGGACAGGGGTTTCAGCCCCAGCATTTT. Amino acids: CASSVGQGFQPQHF. The full variable domain, in which reference TRBV9 and TRBJ1-5 provide the parts outside the CDR3, is DSGVTQTPKHLITATGQRVTLRCSPRSGDLSVYWYQQSLDQGLQFLIQYYNGEERAKGNILERFSAQQFPDLHSELNLSSLELGDSALYFCASSVGQGFQPQHFGDGTRLSIL.

This clone was detected once. This chain connects TRBV27 to TRBJ2-1; 9 nucleotides line up with TRBD1. The germline CDR1 and CDR2 sequences are MNHEY and SMNVEV (reference sequence). Losses at the gene ends were 6 bases for V and 1 base for J; bases not matched to a gene: 10. This CDR3 is built from 17 residues. In DNA, the CDR3 is TGTGCCAGCAGACCATTTCCGGGACAGGGTTCCTACAATGAGCAGTTCTTC. Protein product: CASRPFPGQGSYNEQFF.

This clone has a handful of counts. The gene calls are TRBV2 and TRBJ2-1; the match to TRBD2 covers 7 bases. The ends lost 3 bases at V and 8 bases at J; junction bases unmatched: 10. This CDR3 has 15 residues. Per the germline V gene, CDR1 is SNHLY and CDR2 is FYNNEI. CDR3 DNA: TGTGCCAGCAGTGAGGGTTGGCTAAGCGGGGATGAGCAGTTCTTC. Encoded protein: CASSEGWLSGDEQFF.

This chain uses TRBV27 with TRBJ2-2, with 9 positions matching TRBD1. The trim removed 7 bases at V and 4 bases at J, leaving 10 bases unmatched. The CDR3 length is 16 residues. The germline V gene encodes CDR1 MNHEY and CDR2 SMNVEV (reference sequence). DNA for the CDR3: TGTGCCAGCACCTCGGGGTGGACAGGGGTCACCGGGGAGCTGTTTTTT. Translation gives CASTSGWTGVTGELFF.

The rearrangement uses TRBV7-8 and TRBJ1-1; D possibly corresponds to TRBD1 (5 bases). The length of the CDR3 is 13 residues. The V and J ends lost 0 bases and 9 bases respectively, with 11 bases between them. Per germline, CDR1 SGHVS and CDR2 FQNEAQ. The CDR3 here is CASSLALGVKAFF. CDR3 coding DNA: TGTGCCAGCAGCTTAGCCTTAGGGGTGAAAGCTTTCTTT.

J is TRBJ2-1 and V is TRBV27; maybe TRBD2 (6 bases). The CDR3 covers 14 residues. Germline lookup yields CDR1 MNHEY and CDR2 SMNVEV (reference sequence). Trimming removed 9 bases at V and 5 bases at J, with 17 bases between. CDR3 sequence reads: CASQNRGLNNEQFF. CDR3 nucleotide sequence: TGTGCCAGTCAGAATCGGGGACTTAACAATGAGCAGTTCTTC.

The CDR3 DNA reads as TGCGCCAGCAGCTTGCCGGAGGGGAGCTTGAACACTGAAGCTTTCTTT. Protein product: CASSLPEGSLNTEAFF. The V gene is TRBV5-1, the J gene TRBJ1-1; D may be TRBD1 (5 bases). Between the trimmed V and J ends, which lost 1 base and 0 bases, there was a span of 13 bases. Germline lookup yields CDR1 SGHRS and CDR2 YFSETQ. This CDR3 comprises 16 residues.

The chain links TRBV7-6 to TRBJ2-3; no clear D gene. CDR3 length equals 12 residues. Germline assignment: CDR1 SGHVS and CDR2 FNYEAQ. Trimming removed 5 bases from V and 7 bases from J, with 10 bases in between. This chain's CDR3 is CASSLTSNTQYF. CDR3 in DNA: TGTGCCAGCAGCCTGACTTCAAATACGCAGTATTTT.

The V call is TRBV5-1, the J call TRBJ2-5, with 11 bases identical to TRBD2. The CDR3 spans 14 residues. Trimming cost V 7 bases and J 1 base; bases outside gene matches: 3. Germline-derived CDR1 and CDR2 are SGHRS and YFSETQ. CDR3 nucleotide sequence: TGCGCCAGCCATGGGACTAGCGGCCAAGAGACCCAGTACTTC. This gives the protein CASHGTSGQETQYF.

This clone was seen only once. V gene TRBV5-1 combines with J gene TRBJ1-2, with 8 bases identical to TRBD1. The trim removed 4 bases at V and 4 bases at J, leaving 6 bases unmatched. Germline assignment: CDR1 SGHRS and CDR2 YFSETQ. This CDR3 contains 14 residues. CDR3 loop: CASSPTGQVYGYTF. CDR3 coding DNA: TGCGCCAGCAGCCCGACGGGACAGGTCTATGGCTACACCTTC.

The chain carries TRBV5-1 and TRBJ2-1, with 7 bases fitting TRBD2. The CDR3 runs to 15 residues. Germline CDR1 is SGHRS and CDR2 is YFSETQ. V dropped 4 bases and J dropped 4; count of bases not matched to a gene: 8. The CDR3 DNA follows: TGCGCCAGCAGCCCCGCGGGAGCGGGGTACAATGAGCAGTTCTTC. It encodes CASSPAGAGYNEQFF.

With respect to this clone: Other DNA sequences in this sample translate to the same CDR3. The CDR3 region is CASSLIGGLADYNEQFF. The CDR3 DNA reads TGTGCCAGCAGCTTAATCGGGGGACTAGCGGACTACAATGAGCAGTTCTTC. The chain links TRBV7-3 to TRBJ2-1; TRBD2 matches 11 bases. Germline V lookup: CDR1 SGHTA, CDR2 FQGTGA. V was pared by 1 base and J by 3 bases, with 5 bases of the junction left unmatched. There are 17 residues in the CDR3.

V gene TRBV7-8 combines with J gene TRBJ2-1, with 12 bases fitting TRBD2. CDR3 size: 14 residues. Germline V CDR1 and CDR2: SGHVS, FQNEAQ. Trimming at V came to 6 bases and at J to 8 bases, leaving 5 bases not matched to a gene. In DNA form, the CDR3 reads TGTGCCAGCAGGTCACTAGCGGGGGGATATGAGCAGTTCTTC. It is translated as CASRSLAGGYEQFF.

This rearrangement joins TRBV6-5 to TRBJ1-2; D is unclear. Trimming took 6 bases from V and 2 from J, leaving 13 bases between them. The germline V gene has CDR1 MNHEY and CDR2 SVGAGI. This CDR3 has 14 residues. As DNA, the CDR3 is TGTGCCAGCAGCAGAGACCCGGGAAACTATGGCTACACCTTC. Protein sequence: CASSRDPGNYGYTF.

The V call is TRBV28, the J call TRBJ2-1; D is possibly TRBD1 (6 bases). The CDR3 runs 17 residues. Germline lookup yields CDR1 MDHEN and CDR2 SYDVKM. V lost 2 bases and J lost 1, with 15 bases in between. CDR3 coding DNA: TGTGCCAGCAGTTTAGGTATCAGGGGAGAATCCTACAATGAGCAGTTCTTC. It encodes CASSLGIRGESYNEQFF.

The chain links TRBV10-2 to TRBJ1-1; perhaps TRBD1 as D (5 bases). Trimming took 1 base from V and 4 from J, leaving 10 bases between them. Germline-derived CDR1 and CDR2 are WSHSY and SAAADI. This CDR3 comprises 14 residues. CDR3 in amino acids: CASSEWGRPTEAFF. In DNA form, the CDR3 reads TGCGCCAGCAGTGAGTGGGGCCGCCCCACTGAAGCTTTCTTT.

This clone occurred once. The rearrangement links TRBV2 to TRBJ1-2, with D tentatively TRBD1 (6 bases). The germline V and J ends were trimmed by 7 bases and 5 bases, with 11 bases remaining between them. CDR1 and CDR2 from the germline V gene are SNHLY and FYNNEI. This CDR3 region has 12 residues. The CDR3 reads CASKGDRYGYTF. In DNA, the CDR3 is TGTGCCAGCAAGGGGGATCGATATGGCTACACCTTC.